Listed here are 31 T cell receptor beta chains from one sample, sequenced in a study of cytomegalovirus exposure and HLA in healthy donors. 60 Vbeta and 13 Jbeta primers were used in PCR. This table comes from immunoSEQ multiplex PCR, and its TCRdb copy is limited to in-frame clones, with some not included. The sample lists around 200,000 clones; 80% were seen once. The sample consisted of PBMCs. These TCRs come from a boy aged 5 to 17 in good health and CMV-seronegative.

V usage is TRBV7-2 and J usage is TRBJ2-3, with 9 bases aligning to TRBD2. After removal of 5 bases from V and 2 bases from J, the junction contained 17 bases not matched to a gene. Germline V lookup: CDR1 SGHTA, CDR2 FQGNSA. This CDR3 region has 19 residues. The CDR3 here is CASSPEGLAHPSFTDTQYF. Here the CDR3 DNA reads TGTGCCAGCAGCCCAGAAGGACTAGCGCATCCATCGTTCACAGATACGCAGTATTTT.

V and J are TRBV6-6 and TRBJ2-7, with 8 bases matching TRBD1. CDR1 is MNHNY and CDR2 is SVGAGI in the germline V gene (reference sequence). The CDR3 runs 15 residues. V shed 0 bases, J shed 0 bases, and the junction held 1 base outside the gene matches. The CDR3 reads CASSYSQGVSYEQYF. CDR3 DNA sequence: TGTGCCAGCAGTTACTCACAGGGGGTCTCCTACGAGCAGTACTTC.

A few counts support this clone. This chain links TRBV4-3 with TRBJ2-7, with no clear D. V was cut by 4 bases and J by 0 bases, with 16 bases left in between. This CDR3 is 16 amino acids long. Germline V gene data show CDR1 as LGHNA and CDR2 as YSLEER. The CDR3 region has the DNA TGCGCCAGCAGCCGCTACTTGGGCCCCGACTCCTACGAGCAGTACTTC. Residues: CASSRYLGPDSYEQYF.

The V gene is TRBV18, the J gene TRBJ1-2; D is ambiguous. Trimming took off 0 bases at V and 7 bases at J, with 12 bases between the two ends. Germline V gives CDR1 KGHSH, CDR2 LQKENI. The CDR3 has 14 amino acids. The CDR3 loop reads CASSPPPGLGGYTF. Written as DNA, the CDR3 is TGTGCCAGCTCACCACCGCCCGGTCTCGGTGGCTACACCTTC.

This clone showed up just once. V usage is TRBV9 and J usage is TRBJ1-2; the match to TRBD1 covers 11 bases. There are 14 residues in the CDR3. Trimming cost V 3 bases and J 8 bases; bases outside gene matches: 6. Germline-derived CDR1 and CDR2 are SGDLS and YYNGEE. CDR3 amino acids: CASSGTGGKGGYTF. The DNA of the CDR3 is TGTGCCAGCAGCGGGACAGGGGGCAAGGGGGGCTACACCTTC.

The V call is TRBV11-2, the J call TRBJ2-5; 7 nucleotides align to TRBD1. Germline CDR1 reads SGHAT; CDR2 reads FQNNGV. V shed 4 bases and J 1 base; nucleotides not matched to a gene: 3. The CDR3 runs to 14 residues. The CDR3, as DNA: TGTGCCAGCAGCTGGGGACAGATCCAAGAGACCCAGTACTTC. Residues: CASSWGQIQETQYF.

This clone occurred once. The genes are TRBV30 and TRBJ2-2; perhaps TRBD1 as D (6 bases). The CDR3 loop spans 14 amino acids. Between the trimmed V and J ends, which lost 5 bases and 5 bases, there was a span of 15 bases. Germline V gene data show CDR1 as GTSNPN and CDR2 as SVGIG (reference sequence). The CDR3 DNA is TGTGCCTGGGACCCCCTGAGGGGGACCGGGGAGCTGTTTTTT. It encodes CAWDPLRGTGELFF. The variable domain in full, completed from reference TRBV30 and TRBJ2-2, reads SQTIHQWPATLVQPVGSPLSLECTVEGTSNPNLYWYRQAAGRGLQLLFYSVGIGQISSEVPQNLSASRPQDRQFILSSKKLLLSDSGFYLCAWDPLRGTGELFFGEGSRLTVL.

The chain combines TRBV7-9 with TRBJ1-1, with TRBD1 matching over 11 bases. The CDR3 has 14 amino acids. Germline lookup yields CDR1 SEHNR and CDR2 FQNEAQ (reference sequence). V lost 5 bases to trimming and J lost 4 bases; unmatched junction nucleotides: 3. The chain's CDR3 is CASSIGTGGTEAFF. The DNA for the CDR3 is TGTGCCAGCAGCATCGGGACAGGGGGCACTGAAGCTTTCTTT.

Here the CDR3 reads CASSEKSGEGHEQYF. As DNA, the CDR3 is TGTGCCAGCAGTGAAAAATCCGGGGAGGGGCACGAGCAGTACTTC. V and J are TRBV6-1 and TRBJ2-7; 7 nucleotides match TRBD2. This CDR3 region has 15 residues. V lost 2 bases to trimming and J lost 5 bases; unmatched junction nucleotides: 9. The germline V gene encodes CDR1 MNHNS and CDR2 SASEGT.

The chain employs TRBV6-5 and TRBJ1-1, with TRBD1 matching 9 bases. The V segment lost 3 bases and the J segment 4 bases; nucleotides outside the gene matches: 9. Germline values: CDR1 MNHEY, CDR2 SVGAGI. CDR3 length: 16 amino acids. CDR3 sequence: CASSYSLTGGGTEAFF. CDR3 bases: TGTGCCAGCAGTTATTCCCTCACAGGGGGCGGCACTGAAGCTTTCTTT.

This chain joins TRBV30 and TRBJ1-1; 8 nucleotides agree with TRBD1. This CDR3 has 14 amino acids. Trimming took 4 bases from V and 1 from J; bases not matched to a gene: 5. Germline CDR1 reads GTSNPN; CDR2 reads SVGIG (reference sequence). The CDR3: CAWKRQGRNTEAFF. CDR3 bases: TGTGCCTGGAAGAGACAGGGGCGGAACACTGAAGCTTTCTTT. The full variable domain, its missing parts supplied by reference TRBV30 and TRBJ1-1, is SQTIHQWPATLVQPVGSPLSLECTVEGTSNPNLYWYRQAAGRGLQLLFYSVGIGQISSEVPQNLSASRPQDRQFILSSKKLLLSDSGFYLCAWKRQGRNTEAFFGQGTRLTVV.

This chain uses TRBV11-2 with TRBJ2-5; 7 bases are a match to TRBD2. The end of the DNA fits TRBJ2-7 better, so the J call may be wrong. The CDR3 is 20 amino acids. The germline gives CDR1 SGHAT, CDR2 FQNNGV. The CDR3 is CASSLEAWGDLADRSYEQYF. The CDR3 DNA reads TGTGCCAGCAGCTTAGAGGCTTGGGGGGACCTAGCGGACCGCTCCTACGAGCAGTACTTC.

This chain's CDR3 is CATDRGYGYTF. The CDR3 coding sequence is TGTGCCACCGACCGGGGCTATGGCTACACCTTC. The J gene is TRBJ1-2, the V gene TRBV7-2; no firm D call. The CDR3 extends over 11 amino acids. Germline lookup yields CDR1 SGHTA and CDR2 FQGNSA. Trimming pared 10 bases from V and 4 bases from J, leaving 10 bases between.

CDR3 coding DNA: TGTGCCACCAGCAGCGGCGGGGTTGGCTACGAGCAGTACTTC. The encoded protein is CATSSGGVGYEQYF. The genes are TRBV15 and TRBJ2-7, with a weak D call TRBD2 (6 bases). The CDR3 consists of 14 residues. The V end lost 3 bases, the J end lost 3 bases, and 12 bases lay between the germline ends. Germline CDR1 and CDR2: LNHNV and YYDKDF (reference sequence).

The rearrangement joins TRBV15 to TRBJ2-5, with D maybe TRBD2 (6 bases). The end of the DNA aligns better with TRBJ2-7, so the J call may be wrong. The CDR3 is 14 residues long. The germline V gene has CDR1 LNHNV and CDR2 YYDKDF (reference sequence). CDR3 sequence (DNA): TGTGCCACCAGCAGAGATCGGGGGTCCTACGAGCAGTACTTC. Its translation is CATSRDRGSYEQYF.

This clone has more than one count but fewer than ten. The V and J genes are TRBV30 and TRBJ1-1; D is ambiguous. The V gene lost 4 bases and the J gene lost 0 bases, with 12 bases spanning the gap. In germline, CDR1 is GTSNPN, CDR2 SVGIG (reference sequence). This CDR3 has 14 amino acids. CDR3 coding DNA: TGTGCCTGGACAGGTACCCTAATGAACACTGAAGCTTTCTTT. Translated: CAWTGTLMNTEAFF.

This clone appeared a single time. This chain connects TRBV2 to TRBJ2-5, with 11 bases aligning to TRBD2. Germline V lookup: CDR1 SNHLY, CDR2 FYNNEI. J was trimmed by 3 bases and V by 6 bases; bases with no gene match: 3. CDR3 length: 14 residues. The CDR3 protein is CASSPGLAEETQYF. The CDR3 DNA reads TGTGCCAGCAGCCCGGGACTAGCGGAAGAGACCCAGTACTTC.

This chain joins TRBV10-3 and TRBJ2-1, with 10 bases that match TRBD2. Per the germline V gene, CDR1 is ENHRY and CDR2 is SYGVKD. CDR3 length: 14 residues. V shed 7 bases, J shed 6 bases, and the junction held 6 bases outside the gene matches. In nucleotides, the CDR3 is TGTGCCATCACTCCTAGCGGGAGTAGCAATGAGCAGTTCTTC. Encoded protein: CAITPSGSSNEQFF.

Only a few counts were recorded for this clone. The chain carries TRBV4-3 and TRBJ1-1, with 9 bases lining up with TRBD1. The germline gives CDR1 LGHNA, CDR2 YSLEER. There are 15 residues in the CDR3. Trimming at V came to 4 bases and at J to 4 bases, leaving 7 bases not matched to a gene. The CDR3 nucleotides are TGCGCCAGCAGCCCCGGGACAGGGTGGGGCACTGAAGCTTTCTTT. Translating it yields CASSPGTGWGTEAFF.

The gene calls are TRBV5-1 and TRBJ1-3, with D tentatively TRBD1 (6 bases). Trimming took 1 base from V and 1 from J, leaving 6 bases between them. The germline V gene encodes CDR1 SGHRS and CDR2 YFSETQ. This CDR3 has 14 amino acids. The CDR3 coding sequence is TGCGCCAGCAGCTTGACAGGGTCTGGAAACACCATATATTTT. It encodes CASSLTGSGNTIYF.

CDR3: CAWSPGTEVYNEQFF. For the CDR3, the DNA is TGTGCCTGGAGTCCCGGGACAGAAGTTTACAATGAGCAGTTCTTC. V is TRBV30 and J is TRBJ2-1, with TRBD1 matching 7 bases. The germline V gene has CDR1 GTSNPN and CDR2 SVGIG (reference sequence). The V and J ends lost 2 bases and 4 bases, in that order; junction bases with no gene match: 8. The CDR3 is made up of 15 amino acids.

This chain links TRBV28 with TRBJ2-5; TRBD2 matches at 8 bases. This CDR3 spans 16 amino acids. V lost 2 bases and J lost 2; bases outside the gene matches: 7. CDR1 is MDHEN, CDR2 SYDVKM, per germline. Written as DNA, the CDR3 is TGTGCCAGCAGTTTACGGGGGACTAGAGGTCAAGAGACCCAGTACTTC. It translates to CASSLRGTRGQETQYF. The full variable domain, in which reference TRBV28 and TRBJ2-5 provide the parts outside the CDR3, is DVKVTQSSRYLVKRTGEKVFLECVQDMDHENMFWYRQDPGLGLRLIYFSYDVKMKEKGDIPEGYSVSREKKERFSLILESASTNQTSMYLCASSLRGTRGQETQYFGPGTRLLVL.

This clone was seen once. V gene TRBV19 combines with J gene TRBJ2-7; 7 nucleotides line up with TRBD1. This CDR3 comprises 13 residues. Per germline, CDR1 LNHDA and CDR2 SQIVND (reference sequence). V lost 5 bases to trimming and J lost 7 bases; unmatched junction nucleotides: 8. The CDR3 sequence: CASSPARGWEQYF. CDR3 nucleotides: TGTGCCAGTAGTCCCGCCAGGGGGTGGGAGCAGTACTTC.

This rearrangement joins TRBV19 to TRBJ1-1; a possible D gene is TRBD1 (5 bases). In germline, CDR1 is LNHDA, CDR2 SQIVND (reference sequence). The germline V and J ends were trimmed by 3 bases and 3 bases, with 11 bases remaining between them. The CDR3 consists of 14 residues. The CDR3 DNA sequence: TGTGCCAGTAGTATGTGGGGAGGGGACACTGAAGCTTTCTTT. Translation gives CASSMWGGDTEAFF.

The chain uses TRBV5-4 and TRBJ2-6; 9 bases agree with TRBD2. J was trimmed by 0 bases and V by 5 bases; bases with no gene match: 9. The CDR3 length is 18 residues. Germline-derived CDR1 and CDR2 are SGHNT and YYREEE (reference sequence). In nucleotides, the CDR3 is TGTGCCAGCAGTTCCGGTGCGGGGGGGCTCTCTGGGGCCAACGTCCTGACTTTC. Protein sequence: CASSSGAGGLSGANVLTF.

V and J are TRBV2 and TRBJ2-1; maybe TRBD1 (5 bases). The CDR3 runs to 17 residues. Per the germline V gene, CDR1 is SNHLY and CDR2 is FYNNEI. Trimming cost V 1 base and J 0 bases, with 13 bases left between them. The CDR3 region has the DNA TGTGCCAGCAGTGAAGAAGGGGTCGGAAGCTCCTACAATGAGCAGTTCTTC. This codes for CASSEEGVGSSYNEQFF.

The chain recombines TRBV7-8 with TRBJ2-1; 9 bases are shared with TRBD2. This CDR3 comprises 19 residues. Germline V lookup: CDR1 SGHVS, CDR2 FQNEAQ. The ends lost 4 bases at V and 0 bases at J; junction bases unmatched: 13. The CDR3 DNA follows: TGTGCCAGCAGCTCCGAAGATACTCAGCGGGGGGCCTCCTACAATGAGCAGTTCTTC. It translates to CASSSEDTQRGASYNEQFF.

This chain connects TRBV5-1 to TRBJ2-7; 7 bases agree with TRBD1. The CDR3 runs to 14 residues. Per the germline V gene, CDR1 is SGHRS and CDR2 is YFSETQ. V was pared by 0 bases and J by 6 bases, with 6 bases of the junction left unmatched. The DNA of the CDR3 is TGCGCCAGCAGCTTGGGACAGGGTCCCGGCGAGCAGTACTTC. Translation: CASSLGQGPGEQYF. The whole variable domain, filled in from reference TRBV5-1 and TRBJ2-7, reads KAGVTQTPRYLIKTRGQQVTLSCSPISGHRSVSWYQQTPGQGLQFLFEYFSETQRNKGNFPGRFSGRQFSNSRSEMNVSTLELGDSALYLCASSLGQGPGEQYFGPGTRLTVT.

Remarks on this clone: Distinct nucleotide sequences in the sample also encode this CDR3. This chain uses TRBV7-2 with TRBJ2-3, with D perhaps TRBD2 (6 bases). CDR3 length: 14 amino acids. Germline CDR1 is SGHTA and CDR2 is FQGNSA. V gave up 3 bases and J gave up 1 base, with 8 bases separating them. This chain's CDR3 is CASSLASGTDTQYF. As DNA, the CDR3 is TGTGCCAGCAGCTTGGCTAGCGGCACAGATACGCAGTATTTT.

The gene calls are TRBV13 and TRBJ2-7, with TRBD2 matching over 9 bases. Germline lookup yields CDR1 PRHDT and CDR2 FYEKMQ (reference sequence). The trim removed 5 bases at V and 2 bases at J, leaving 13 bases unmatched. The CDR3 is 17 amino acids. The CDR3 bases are TGTGCCAGCAGCGTCGCAGGGGGGCTAGCGGGGACCTACGAGCAGTACTTC. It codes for CASSVAGGLAGTYEQYF.

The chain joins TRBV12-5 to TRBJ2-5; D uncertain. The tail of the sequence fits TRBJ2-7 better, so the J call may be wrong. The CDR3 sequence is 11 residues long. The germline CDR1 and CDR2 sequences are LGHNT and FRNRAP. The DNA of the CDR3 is TGTGCTAGTGGTACCCGATACGAGCAGTACTTC. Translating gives CASGTRYEQYF.